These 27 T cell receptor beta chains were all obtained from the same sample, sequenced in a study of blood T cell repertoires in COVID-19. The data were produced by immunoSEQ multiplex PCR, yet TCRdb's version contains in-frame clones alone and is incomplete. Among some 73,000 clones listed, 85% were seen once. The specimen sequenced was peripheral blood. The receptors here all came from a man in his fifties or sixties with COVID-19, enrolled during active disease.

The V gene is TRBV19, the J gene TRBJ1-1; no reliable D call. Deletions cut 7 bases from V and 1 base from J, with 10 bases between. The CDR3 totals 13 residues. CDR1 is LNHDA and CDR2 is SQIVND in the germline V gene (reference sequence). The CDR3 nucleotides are TGTGCCAGTACCTTCGGGGAGAACACTGAAGCTTTCTTT. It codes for CASTFGENTEAFF.

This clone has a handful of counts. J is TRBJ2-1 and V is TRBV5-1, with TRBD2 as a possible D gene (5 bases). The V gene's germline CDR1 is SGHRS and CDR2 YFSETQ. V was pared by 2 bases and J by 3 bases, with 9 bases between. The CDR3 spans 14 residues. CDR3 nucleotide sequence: TGCGCCAGCAGCTTTCGGGGATTCTACAATGAGCAGTTCTTC. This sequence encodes CASSFRGFYNEQFF. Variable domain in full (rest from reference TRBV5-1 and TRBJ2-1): KAGVTQTPRYLIKTRGQQVTLSCSPISGHRSVSWYQQTPGQGLQFLFEYFSETQRNKGNFPGRFSGRQFSNSRSEMNVSTLELGDSALYLCASSFRGFYNEQFFGPGTRLTVL.

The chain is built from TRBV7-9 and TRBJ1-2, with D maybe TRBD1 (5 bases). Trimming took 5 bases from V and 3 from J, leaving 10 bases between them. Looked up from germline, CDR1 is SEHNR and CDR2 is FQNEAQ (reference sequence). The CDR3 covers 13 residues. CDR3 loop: CASSDDRHYGYTF. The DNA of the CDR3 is TGTGCCAGCAGCGACGACAGACACTATGGCTACACCTTC.

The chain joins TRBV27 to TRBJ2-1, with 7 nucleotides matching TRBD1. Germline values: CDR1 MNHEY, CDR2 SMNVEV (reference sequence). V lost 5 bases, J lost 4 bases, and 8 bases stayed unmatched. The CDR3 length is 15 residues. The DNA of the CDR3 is TGTGCCAGCAGTCCTCTTGGACAGGCTTACAATGAGCAGTTCTTC. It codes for CASSPLGQAYNEQFF.

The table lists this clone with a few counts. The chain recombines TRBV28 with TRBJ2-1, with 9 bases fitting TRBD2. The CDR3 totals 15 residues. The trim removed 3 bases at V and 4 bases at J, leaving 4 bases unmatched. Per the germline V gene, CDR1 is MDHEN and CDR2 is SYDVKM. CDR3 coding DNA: TGTGCCAGCAGTTTCAGCGGGAGGTCTTACAATGAGCAGTTCTTC. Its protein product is CASSFSGRSYNEQFF.

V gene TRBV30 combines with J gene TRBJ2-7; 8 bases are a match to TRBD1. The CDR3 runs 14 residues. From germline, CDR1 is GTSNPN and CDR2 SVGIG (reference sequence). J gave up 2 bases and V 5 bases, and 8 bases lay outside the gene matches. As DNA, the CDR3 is TGTGCCTGGGAACCATCAGGGGGCCCCTACGAGCAGTACTTC. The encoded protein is CAWEPSGGPYEQYF.

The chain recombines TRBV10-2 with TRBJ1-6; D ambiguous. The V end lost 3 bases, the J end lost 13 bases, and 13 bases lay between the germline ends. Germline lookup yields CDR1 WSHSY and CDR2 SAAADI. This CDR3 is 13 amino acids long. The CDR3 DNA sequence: TGCGCCAGCAGTGATGGGCTCCCCCACCCCCTCCACTTT. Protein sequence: CASSDGLPHPLHF.

The CDR3 DNA follows: TGTGCCAGCAGTTTAGGGAGTTGCGGGGAGCTGTTTTTT. Translated: CASSLGSCGELFF. The rearrangement joins TRBV27 to TRBJ2-2; D might be TRBD2 (5 bases). The V end was cut by 2 bases, the J end by 7 bases, with 8 bases between. Germline CDR1 MNHEY, CDR2 SMNVEV (reference sequence). The CDR3 length is 13 residues.

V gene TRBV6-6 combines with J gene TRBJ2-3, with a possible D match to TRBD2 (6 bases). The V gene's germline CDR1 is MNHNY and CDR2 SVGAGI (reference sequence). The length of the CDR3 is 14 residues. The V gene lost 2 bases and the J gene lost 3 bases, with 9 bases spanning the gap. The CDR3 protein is CASSYGGSTDTQYF. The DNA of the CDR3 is TGTGCCAGCAGTTACGGAGGGAGTACAGATACGCAGTATTTT.

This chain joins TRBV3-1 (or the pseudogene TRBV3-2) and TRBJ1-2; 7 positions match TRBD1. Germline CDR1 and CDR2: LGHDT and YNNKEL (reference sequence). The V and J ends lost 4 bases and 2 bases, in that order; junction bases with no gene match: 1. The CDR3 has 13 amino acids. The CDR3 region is CASSPTGNYGYTF. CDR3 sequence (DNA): TGTGCCAGCAGCCCGACAGGGAACTATGGCTACACCTTC.

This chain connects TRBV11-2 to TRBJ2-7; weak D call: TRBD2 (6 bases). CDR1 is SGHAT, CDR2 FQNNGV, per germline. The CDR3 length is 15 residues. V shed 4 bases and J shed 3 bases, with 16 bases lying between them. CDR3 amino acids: CASSSYRGGYYEQYF. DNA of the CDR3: TGTGCCAGCAGCTCCTATCGGGGAGGCTACTACGAGCAGTACTTC.

CDR3 amino acids: CASSLAGGHQPQHF. CDR3 DNA: TGTGCCAGCAGCTTAGCAGGGGGCCATCAGCCCCAGCATTTT. The gene calls are TRBV11-2 and TRBJ1-5; 8 bases fit TRBD1. CDR1 is SGHAT, CDR2 FQNNGV, per germline. The trim removed 1 base at V and 5 bases at J, leaving 1 base unmatched. The CDR3 contains 14 residues.

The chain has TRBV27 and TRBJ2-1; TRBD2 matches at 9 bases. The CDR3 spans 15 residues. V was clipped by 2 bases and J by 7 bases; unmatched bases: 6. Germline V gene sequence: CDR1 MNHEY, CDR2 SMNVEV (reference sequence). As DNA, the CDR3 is TGTGCCAGCAGTTTACTAGCGGGACTGGGTAATGAGCAGTTCTTC. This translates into CASSLLAGLGNEQFF.

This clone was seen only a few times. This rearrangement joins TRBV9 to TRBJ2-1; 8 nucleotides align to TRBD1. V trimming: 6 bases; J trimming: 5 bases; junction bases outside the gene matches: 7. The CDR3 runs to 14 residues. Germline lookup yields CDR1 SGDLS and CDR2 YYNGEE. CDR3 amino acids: CASNDRGVDNEQFF. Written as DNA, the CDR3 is TGTGCCAGCAACGACAGGGGCGTGGACAATGAGCAGTTCTTC.

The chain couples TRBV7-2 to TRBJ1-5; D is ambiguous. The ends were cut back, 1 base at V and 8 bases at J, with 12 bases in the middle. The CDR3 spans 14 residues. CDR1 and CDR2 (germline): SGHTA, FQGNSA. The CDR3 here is CASSLENSLEPQHF. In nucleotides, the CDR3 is TGTGCCAGCAGCTTAGAGAACAGTTTGGAGCCCCAGCATTTT. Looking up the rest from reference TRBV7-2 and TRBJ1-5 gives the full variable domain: GAGVSQSPSNKVTEKGKDVELRCDPISGHTALYWYRQSLGQGLEFLIYFQGNSAPDKSGLPSDRFSAERTGGSVSTLTIQRTQQEDSAVYLCASSLENSLEPQHFGDGTRLSIL.

The CDR3 loop is CASRMPGLAGKDTQYF. The CDR3 DNA follows: TGTGCCAGCAGAATGCCGGGACTAGCGGGAAAAGATACGCAGTATTTT. V gene TRBV27 combines with J gene TRBJ2-3, with 13 bases that match TRBD2. Trimming cost V 6 bases and J 5 bases; bases outside gene matches: 8. This CDR3 has 16 amino acids. Germline CDR1 MNHEY, CDR2 SMNVEV (reference sequence).

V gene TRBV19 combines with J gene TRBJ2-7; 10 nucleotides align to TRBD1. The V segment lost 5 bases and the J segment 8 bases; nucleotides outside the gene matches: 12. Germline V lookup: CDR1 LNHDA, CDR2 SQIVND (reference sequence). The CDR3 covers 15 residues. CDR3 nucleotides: TGTGCCAGTAGTTCAAACCCCGGGACAGGGGACAAGCAGTACTTC. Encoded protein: CASSSNPGTGDKQYF. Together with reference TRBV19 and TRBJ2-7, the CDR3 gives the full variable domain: DGGITQSPKYLFRKEGQNVTLSCEQNLNHDAMYWYRQDPGQGLRLIYYSQIVNDFQKGDIAEGYSVSREKKESFPLTVTSAQKNPTAFYLCASSSNPGTGDKQYFGPGTRLTVT.

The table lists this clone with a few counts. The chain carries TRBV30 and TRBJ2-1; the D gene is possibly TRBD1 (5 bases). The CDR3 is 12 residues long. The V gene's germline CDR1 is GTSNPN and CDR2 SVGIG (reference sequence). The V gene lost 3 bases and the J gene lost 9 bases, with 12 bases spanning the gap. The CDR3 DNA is TGTGCCTGGAGCCCCCAAGGGGTTGAGCAGTTCTTC. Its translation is CAWSPQGVEQFF.

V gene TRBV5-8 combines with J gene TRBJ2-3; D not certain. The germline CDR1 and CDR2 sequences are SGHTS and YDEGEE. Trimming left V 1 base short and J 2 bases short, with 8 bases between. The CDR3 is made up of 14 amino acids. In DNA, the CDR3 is TGTGCCAGCAGCTTGCAACAGAACACAGATACGCAGTATTTT. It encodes CASSLQQNTDTQYF.

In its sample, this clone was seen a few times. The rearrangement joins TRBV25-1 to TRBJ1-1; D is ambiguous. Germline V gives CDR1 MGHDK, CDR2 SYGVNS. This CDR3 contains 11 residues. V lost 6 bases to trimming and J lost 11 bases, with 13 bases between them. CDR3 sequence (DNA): TGTGCCAGCAGCACTGGGCGTCATGCTTTCTTT. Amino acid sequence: CASSTGRHAFF.

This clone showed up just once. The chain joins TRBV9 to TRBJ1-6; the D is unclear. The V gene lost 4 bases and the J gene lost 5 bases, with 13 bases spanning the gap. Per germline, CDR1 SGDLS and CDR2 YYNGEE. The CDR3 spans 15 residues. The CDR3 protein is CASSMTERDNSPLHF. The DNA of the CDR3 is TGTGCCAGCAGCATGACCGAGCGAGATAATTCACCCCTCCACTTT.

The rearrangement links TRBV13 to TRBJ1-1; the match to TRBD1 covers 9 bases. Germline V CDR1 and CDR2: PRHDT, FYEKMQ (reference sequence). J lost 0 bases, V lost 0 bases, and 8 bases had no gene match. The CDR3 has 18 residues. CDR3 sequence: CASSLGQGTGRMNTEAFF. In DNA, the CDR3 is TGTGCCAGCAGCTTAGGCCAAGGGACAGGGAGGATGAACACTGAAGCTTTCTTT.

The CDR3 protein is CASSRQGTSYEQYF. The CDR3 bases are TGTGCCAGCAGCCGACAGGGAACCTCCTACGAGCAGTACTTC. The chain joins TRBV6-5 to TRBJ2-7; 7 bases fit TRBD1. CDR1 and CDR2 (germline): MNHEY, SVGAGI. CDR3 length equals 14 residues. Germline trimming cut 6 bases from V and 0 bases from J; bases unmatched to any gene: 5.

Here the CDR3 reads CASSSGQGFSEAFF. The CDR3 DNA is TGCGCCAGCAGCTCCGGACAGGGTTTCTCTGAAGCTTTCTTT. The gene calls are TRBV5-1 and TRBJ1-1; 8 bases are shared with TRBD1. This CDR3 is 14 amino acids long. CDR1 and CDR2 from the germline V gene are SGHRS and YFSETQ. J was trimmed by 6 bases and V by 3 bases; bases with no gene match: 7.

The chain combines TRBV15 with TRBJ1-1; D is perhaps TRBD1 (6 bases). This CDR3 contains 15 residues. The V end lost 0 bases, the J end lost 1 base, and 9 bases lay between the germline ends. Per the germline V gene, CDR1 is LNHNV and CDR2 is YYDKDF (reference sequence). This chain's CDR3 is CATSREGHSNTEAFF. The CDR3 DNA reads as TGTGCCACCAGCAGAGAGGGACACTCGAACACTGAAGCTTTCTTT.

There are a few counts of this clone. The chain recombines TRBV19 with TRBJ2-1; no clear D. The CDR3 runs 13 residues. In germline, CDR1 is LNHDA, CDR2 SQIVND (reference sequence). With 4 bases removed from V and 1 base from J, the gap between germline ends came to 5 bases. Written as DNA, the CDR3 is TGTGCCAGTAGTACCTTTTCCTACAATGAGCAGTTCTTC. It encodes CASSTFSYNEQFF.

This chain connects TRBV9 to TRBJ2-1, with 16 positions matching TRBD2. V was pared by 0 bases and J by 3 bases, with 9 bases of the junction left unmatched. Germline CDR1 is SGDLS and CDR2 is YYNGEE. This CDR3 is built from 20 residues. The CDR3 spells CASSVATGTSGRALYNEQFF. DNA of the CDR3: TGTGCCAGCAGCGTAGCTACGGGGACTAGCGGGAGGGCCCTCTACAATGAGCAGTTCTTC.